The clone carrying this T cell receptor (beta chain) was picked up a small number of times. Its antigen is still unknown. The source of the sample is a study of cytomegalovirus exposure and HLA in healthy donors. Study at large: A preliminary data release comprised 80 million to 95 million unique TCRs obtained from HLA-typed donors. Study-level points and caveats: A later analysis found common viral pathogens apparently linked to several of the most significant clusters. Earlier analysis looked at TCR beta V segments, and most were productive about 90% or about 30% of the time.

Germline V gene lookup returns CDR1 MNHNY and CDR2 SVGAGI (reference sequence). The CDR3 has 16 amino acids. V gave up 6 bases and J gave up 8 bases; unmatched junction bases: 18. The primer mix had 60 Vbeta and 13 Jbeta primers. Repertoires were generated with immunoSEQ multiplex PCR, while TCRdb's copy carries only in-frame clones and drops some. This sample has approximately 61,000 clones, with about 61% found just once. V usage is TRBV6-6 and J usage is TRBJ2-5, with TRBD2 identical over 7 bases. Sequenced sample: PBMCs. This TCR came from a woman in her forties or fifties in good health and CMV-seronegative. CDR3 nucleotides: TGTGCCAGCAGCCAGACCACCCTAGCGGCCCAAGGAACCCAGTACTTC. Its protein is CASSQTTLAAQGTQYF.